The 3 T cell receptor beta chains reported below all come from one sample, sequenced in a study of blood T cell repertoires in COVID-19. Profiling relied on immunoSEQ multiplex PCR, and the TCRdb table lists in-frame clones only, not all of them. Of some 400,000 clones in the sample, roughly nine tenths were seen once. The material sequenced was PBMCs or T cells enriched from blood (not recorded which). The receptors were gathered from a woman aged 40 to 50 who had been exposed to COVID-19.

This clone appeared once. The chain combines TRBV7-9 with TRBJ1-2; D perhaps matches TRBD1 (6 bases). Per germline, CDR1 SEHNR and CDR2 FQNEAQ (reference sequence). V dropped 3 bases and J dropped 4 bases, with 9 bases sitting between them. This CDR3 has 13 residues. The CDR3 reads CASSFGQPYGYTF. CDR3 sequence (DNA): TGTGCCAGCAGCTTTGGACAGCCCTATGGCTACACCTTC.

Points on this clone: An end of the junction differs from the germline gene, which may be a read error. The chain carries TRBV3-1 (or the pseudogene TRBV3-2) and TRBJ2-7; 9 bases line up with TRBD2. The CDR3 totals 16 residues. Germline V gene lookup returns CDR1 LGHDT and CDR2 YNNKEL (reference sequence). The CDR3, as DNA: TGTGCCAGCAGCCGTAAGTATAGCGGGAGCTCCCACGAGCAGTACTTC. Translation gives CASSRKYSGSSHEQYF.

This chain uses TRBV21-1 with TRBJ2-7; TRBD2, the table's D call, was not compared with the DNA. TRBV21-1 is described as a pseudogene. The CDR3 has 16 amino acids. In DNA, the CDR3 is TGTGCCAGCACCGGGGGGCCTGGGGGTCGGAGCTACGAGCAGTACTTC. Translating gives CASTGGPGGRSYEQYF.